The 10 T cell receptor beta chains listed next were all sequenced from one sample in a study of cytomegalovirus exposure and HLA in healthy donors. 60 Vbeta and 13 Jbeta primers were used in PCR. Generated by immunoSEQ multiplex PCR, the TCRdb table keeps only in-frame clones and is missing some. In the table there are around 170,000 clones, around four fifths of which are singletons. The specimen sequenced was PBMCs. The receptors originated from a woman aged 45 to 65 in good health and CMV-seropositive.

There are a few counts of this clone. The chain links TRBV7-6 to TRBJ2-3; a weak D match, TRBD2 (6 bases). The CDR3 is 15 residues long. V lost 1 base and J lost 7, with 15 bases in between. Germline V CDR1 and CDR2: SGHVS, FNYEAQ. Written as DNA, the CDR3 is TGTGCCAGCAGCTTAGTGGGTACTAGCAACAATACGCAGTATTTT. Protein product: CASSLVGTSNNTQYF.

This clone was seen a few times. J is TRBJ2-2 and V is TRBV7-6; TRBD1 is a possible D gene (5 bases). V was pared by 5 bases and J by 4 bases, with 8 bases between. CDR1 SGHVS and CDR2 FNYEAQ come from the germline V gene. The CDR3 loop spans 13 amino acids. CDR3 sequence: CASSRTGTGELFF. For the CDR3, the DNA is TGTGCCAGCAGCCGTACAGGCACCGGGGAGCTGTTTTTT.

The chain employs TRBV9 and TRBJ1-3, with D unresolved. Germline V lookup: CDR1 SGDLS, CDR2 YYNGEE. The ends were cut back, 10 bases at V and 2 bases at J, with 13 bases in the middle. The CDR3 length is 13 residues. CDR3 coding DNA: TGTGCCTCGGGTGCGGTCCCTGGAAACACCATATATTTT. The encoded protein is CASGAVPGNTIYF.

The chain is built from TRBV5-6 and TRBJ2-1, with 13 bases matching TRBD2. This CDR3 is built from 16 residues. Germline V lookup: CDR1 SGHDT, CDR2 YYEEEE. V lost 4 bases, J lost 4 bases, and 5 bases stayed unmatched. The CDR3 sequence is CASSQGLAGSYNEQFF. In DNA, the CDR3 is TGTGCCAGCAGCCAGGGACTAGCGGGATCATACAATGAGCAGTTCTTC.

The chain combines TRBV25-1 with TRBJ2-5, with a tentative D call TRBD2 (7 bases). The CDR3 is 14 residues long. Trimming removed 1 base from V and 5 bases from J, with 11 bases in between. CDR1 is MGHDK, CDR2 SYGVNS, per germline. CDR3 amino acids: CASSESRGGETQYF. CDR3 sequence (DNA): TGTGCCAGCAGTGAATCCAGGGGAGGGGAGACCCAGTACTTC.

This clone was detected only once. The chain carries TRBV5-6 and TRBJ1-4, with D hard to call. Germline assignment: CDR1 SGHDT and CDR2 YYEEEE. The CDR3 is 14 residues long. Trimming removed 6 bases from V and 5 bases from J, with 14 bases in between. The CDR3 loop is CASTQRGTNEKLFF. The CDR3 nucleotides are TGTGCCAGCACGCAGAGAGGTACCAATGAAAAACTGTTTTTT.

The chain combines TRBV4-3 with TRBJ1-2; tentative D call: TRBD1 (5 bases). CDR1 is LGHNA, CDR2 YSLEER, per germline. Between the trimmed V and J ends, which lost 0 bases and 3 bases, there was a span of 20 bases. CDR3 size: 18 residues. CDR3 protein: CASSQDKEGRRIDYGYTF. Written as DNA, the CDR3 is TGCGCCAGCAGCCAAGACAAGGAGGGGCGCCGAATAGACTATGGCTACACCTTC.

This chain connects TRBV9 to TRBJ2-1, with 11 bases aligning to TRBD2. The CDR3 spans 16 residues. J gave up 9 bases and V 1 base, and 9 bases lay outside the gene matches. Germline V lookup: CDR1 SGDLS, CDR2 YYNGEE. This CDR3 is CASSVTGTSGVIEQFF. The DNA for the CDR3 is TGTGCCAGCAGCGTAACTGGGACTAGCGGCGTGATTGAGCAGTTCTTC.

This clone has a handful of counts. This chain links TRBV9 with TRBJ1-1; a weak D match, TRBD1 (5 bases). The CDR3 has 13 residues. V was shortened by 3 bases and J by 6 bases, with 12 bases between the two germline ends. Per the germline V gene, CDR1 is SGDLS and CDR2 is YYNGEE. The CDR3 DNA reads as TGTGCCAGCAGCGCAAGGGACTACTCTGAAGCTTTCTTT. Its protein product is CASSARDYSEAFF. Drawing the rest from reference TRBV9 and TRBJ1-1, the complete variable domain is DSGVTQTPKHLITATGQRVTLRCSPRSGDLSVYWYQQSLDQGLQFLIQYYNGEERAKGNILERFSAQQFPDLHSELNLSSLELGDSALYFCASSARDYSEAFFGQGTRLTVV.

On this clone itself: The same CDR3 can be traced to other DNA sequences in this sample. CDR3: CASSPGQGPYEQYF. In DNA form, the CDR3 reads TGTGCCAGCAGTCCTGGACAGGGCCCCTACGAGCAGTACTTC. The chain carries TRBV28 and TRBJ2-7; 8 positions agree with TRBD1. Germline CDR1 reads MDHEN; CDR2 reads SYDVKM. V lost 5 bases, J lost 2 bases, and 5 bases stayed unmatched. This CDR3 comprises 14 residues.